This T cell receptor beta chain was recorded in a study of T cell repertoires in cytomegalovirus infection. Whole-study context: A matching HLA type, together with CMV infection, was signaled by public TCR beta signatures. The study's findings and limits: CMV carriers having the relevant HLA were flagged by cumulative public TCR beta family frequency.

TCRdb fed the reads into MiXCR, producing one record per CDR3 protein. The sample has approximately 400,000 distinct CDR3 sequences; roughly 30% are singletons. This clonotype was seen more than once but under ten times. Its matching antigen is unknown. Sequencing was done on a sample of PBMCs. This receptor was obtained from a human donor in good health (CMV status not recorded). Some clones in this sample may be carry-over from other donors' samples.

The DNA of the CDR3 is TGTGCCAGCAGCCGCCAGGACATTGGCTACGAGCAGTACTTC. Its translation is CASSRQDIGYEQYF. The chain uses TRBV5-5 and TRBJ2-7, with a possible D match to TRBD1 (5 bases). V shed 4 bases and J shed 3 bases, with 14 bases lying between them. Per germline, CDR1 SGHKS and CDR2 YYEKEE (reference sequence). CDR3 length equals 14 residues.